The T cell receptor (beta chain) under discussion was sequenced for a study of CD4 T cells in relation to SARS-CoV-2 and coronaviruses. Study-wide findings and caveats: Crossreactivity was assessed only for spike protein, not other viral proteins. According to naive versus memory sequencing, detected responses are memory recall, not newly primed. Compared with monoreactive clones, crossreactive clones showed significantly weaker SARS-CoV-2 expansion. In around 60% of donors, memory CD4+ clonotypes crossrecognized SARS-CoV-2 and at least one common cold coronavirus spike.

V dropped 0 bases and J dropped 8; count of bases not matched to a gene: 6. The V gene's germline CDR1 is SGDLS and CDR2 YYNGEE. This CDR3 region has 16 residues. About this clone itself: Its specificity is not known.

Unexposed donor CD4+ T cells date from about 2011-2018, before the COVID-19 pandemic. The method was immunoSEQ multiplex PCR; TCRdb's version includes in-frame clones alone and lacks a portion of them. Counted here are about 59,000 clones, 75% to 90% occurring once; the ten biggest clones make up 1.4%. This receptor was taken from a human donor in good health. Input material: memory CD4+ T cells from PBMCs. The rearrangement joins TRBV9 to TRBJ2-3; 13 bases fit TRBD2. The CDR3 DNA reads TGTGCCAGCAGCGTAGGATGGACTAGCGGGAGTGGTACGCAGTATTTT. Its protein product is CASSVGWTSGSGTQYF.